These 26 T cell receptor beta chains were all obtained from the same sample, sequenced in a study of blood T cell repertoires in COVID-19. Method: immunoSEQ multiplex PCR; TCRdb's copy keeps in-frame clones and lacks some. In the table there are over 200,000 clones, around four fifths of which are singletons. Material for sequencing was peripheral blood. These receptors originate from a man at least 80 years old with acute or convalescent COVID-19.

This rearrangement joins TRBV5-1 to TRBJ2-5, with TRBD1 matching 7 bases. Germline values: CDR1 SGHRS, CDR2 YFSETQ. The CDR3 has 13 amino acids. V lost 5 bases, J lost 4 bases, and 5 bases stayed unmatched. CDR3 amino acids: CASSGDSPETQYF. The DNA for the CDR3 is TGCGCCAGCAGTGGGGACAGTCCAGAGACCCAGTACTTC.

This chain links TRBV7-2 with TRBJ2-7; tentatively, D is TRBD2 (5 bases). Germline V gene lookup returns CDR1 SGHTA and CDR2 FQGNSA. V shed 5 bases and J shed 6 bases, with 23 bases lying between them. The CDR3 length is 16 residues. The CDR3 sequence is CASSPRSGGLLSEQYF. CDR3 coding DNA: TGTGCCAGCAGCCCCCGGTCGGGCGGACTCCTAAGCGAGCAGTACTTC.

The chain combines TRBV19 with TRBJ2-1, with D tentatively TRBD2 (5 bases). This CDR3 region has 13 residues. Germline V CDR1 and CDR2: LNHDA, SQIVND (reference sequence). V lost 3 bases and J 4 bases, leaving 7 bases between the germline ends. The DNA of the CDR3 is TGTGCCAGTAGTATCACTAGTTACAATGAGCAGTTCTTC. Amino acid sequence: CASSITSYNEQFF.

V and J are TRBV5-1 and TRBJ2-2; 9 nucleotides match TRBD2. The length of the CDR3 is 15 residues. Trimming removed 4 bases from V and 5 bases from J; junction bases left unmatched: 6. Germline CDR1 and CDR2: SGHRS and YFSETQ. For the CDR3, the DNA is TGCGCCAGCAGCCCCGGGACTAGCAAAACCGGGGAGCTGTTTTTT. This codes for CASSPGTSKTGELFF.

This clone was seen only once. This same CDR3 is encoded by further DNA sequences in the sample. The V gene is TRBV12-3 or TRBV12-4, the J gene TRBJ2-1, with D uncertain. Trimming stripped 6 bases from V and 4 bases from J, with 4 bases between. The CDR3 has 11 residues. The CDR3, as DNA: TGTGCCAGCAGCCAGTACAATGAGCAGTTCTTC. Translating it yields CASSQYNEQFF.

The chain recombines TRBV6-5 with TRBJ2-7; 10 nucleotides agree with TRBD1. This CDR3 has 14 residues. From germline, CDR1 is MNHEY and CDR2 SVGAGI. The junction had 9 bases not matched to a gene; V was cut back by 7 bases and J by 6 bases. CDR3 amino acids: CASTPGTGASEQYF. The DNA of the CDR3 is TGTGCCAGCACCCCCGGGACAGGGGCCTCCGAGCAGTACTTC.

The chain has TRBV30 and TRBJ2-2; no clear D. Between the trimmed V and J ends, which lost 1 base and 8 bases, there was a span of 5 bases. Germline assignment: CDR1 GTSNPN and CDR2 SVGIG (reference sequence). The CDR3 spans 11 residues. Here the CDR3 reads CAWSGAGELFF. As DNA, the CDR3 is TGTGCCTGGAGTGGAGCTGGGGAGCTGTTTTTT.

V gene TRBV18 combines with J gene TRBJ2-1; 8 bases map to TRBD2. The V and J ends lost 1 base and 12 bases, in that order; junction bases with no gene match: 11. Germline V gene data show CDR1 as KGHSH and CDR2 as LQKENI. The CDR3 runs to 15 residues. CDR3 sequence: CASSPLPPGGGPQFF. The CDR3 DNA reads TGTGCCAGCTCACCACTGCCACCCGGGGGGGGTCCGCAGTTCTTC.

The V gene is TRBV10-3, the J gene TRBJ2-5, with a weak D call TRBD1 (6 bases). CDR1 and CDR2 (germline): ENHRY, SYGVKD. V was pared by 6 bases and J by 4 bases, with 6 bases between. This CDR3 has 11 amino acids. In DNA form, the CDR3 reads TGTGCCATCAGACAGGGAGAGACCCAGTACTTC. Protein product: CAIRQGETQYF.

This clone has a handful of counts. The chain joins TRBV12-3 or TRBV12-4 to TRBJ1-1, with no clear D. V was shortened by 2 bases and J by 5 bases, with 9 bases between the two germline ends. The CDR3 is 13 residues long. This chain's CDR3 is CASSLNSGTEAFF. CDR3 nucleotides: TGTGCCAGCAGTTTAAACAGCGGGACTGAAGCTTTCTTT.

The chain joins TRBV7-6 to TRBJ2-7; D unclear. V lost 5 bases and J lost 0, with 17 bases in between. Germline V gene lookup returns CDR1 SGHVS and CDR2 FNYEAQ. There are 16 residues in the CDR3. In nucleotides, the CDR3 is TGTGCCAGCAGCCAGCAGTCAGGTATAAGCTCCTACGAGCAGTACTTC. Protein sequence: CASSQQSGISSYEQYF.

With regard to this clone: Within the sample, other DNA sequences also encode this same CDR3. The gene calls are TRBV25-1 and TRBJ2-7; D may be TRBD1 (6 bases). V was shortened by 1 base and J by 0 bases, with 10 bases between the two germline ends. Per the germline V gene, CDR1 is MGHDK and CDR2 is SYGVNS. CDR3 length: 15 residues. Here the CDR3 DNA reads TGTGCCAGCAGTGAATTGGGGGCGAGCTCCTACGAGCAGTACTTC. Protein sequence: CASSELGASSYEQYF.

This sequence joins TRBV28 and TRBJ2-6; tentative D call: TRBD2 (5 bases). This CDR3 region has 16 residues. Germline V lookup: CDR1 MDHEN, CDR2 SYDVKM. V gave up 2 bases and J gave up 2 bases, with 10 bases separating them. In DNA, the CDR3 is TGTGCCAGCAGTTTACTCCGGGGAACTGGGGCCAACGTCCTGACTTTC. This translates into CASSLLRGTGANVLTF.

The rearrangement joins TRBV5-1 to TRBJ2-7; 8 nucleotides line up with TRBD1. The CDR3 spans 15 residues. Germline CDR1 is SGHRS and CDR2 is YFSETQ. The ends lost 5 bases at V and 0 bases at J; junction bases unmatched: 7. The CDR3 region has the DNA TGCGCCAGCAGTTTGACAGGGGCAAGCTCCTACGAGCAGTACTTC. This encodes CASSLTGASSYEQYF. The full variable domain, in which reference TRBV5-1 and TRBJ2-7 provide the parts outside the CDR3, is KAGVTQTPRYLIKTRGQQVTLSCSPISGHRSVSWYQQTPGQGLQFLFEYFSETQRNKGNFPGRFSGRQFSNSRSEMNVSTLELGDSALYLCASSLTGASSYEQYFGPGTRLTVT.

This chain links TRBV2 with TRBJ2-1; TRBD1 matches at 9 bases. J was trimmed by 5 bases and V by 8 bases; bases with no gene match: 13. The CDR3 sequence is 16 residues long. CDR1 is SNHLY, CDR2 FYNNEI, per germline. The CDR3 region is CASVLDGTGINNEQFF. Here the CDR3 DNA reads TGTGCCAGCGTCCTAGATGGGACAGGGATCAACAATGAGCAGTTCTTC.

The chain's CDR3 is CASSSPPRGGAYTGELFF. The CDR3 region has the DNA TGTGCCAGCAGTTCTCCCCCTCGCGGGGGGGCGTACACCGGGGAGCTGTTTTTT. The chain joins TRBV28 to TRBJ2-2; 9 bases fit TRBD2. V gave up 4 bases and J gave up 3 bases; unmatched junction bases: 12. This CDR3 spans 18 amino acids. Germline V gene data show CDR1 as MDHEN and CDR2 as SYDVKM.

The V call is TRBV19, the J call TRBJ1-5, with D possibly TRBD1 on 5 matching bases. This CDR3 contains 13 residues. In germline, CDR1 is LNHDA, CDR2 SQIVND (reference sequence). Deletions cut 5 bases from V and 5 bases from J, with 10 bases between. The CDR3 reads CASSSVGDQPQHF. Written as DNA, the CDR3 is TGTGCCAGTAGTTCAGTAGGGGATCAGCCCCAGCATTTT.

The J gene is TRBJ1-3, the V gene TRBV21-1; the table's D call, TRBD1, has no DNA check behind it. TRBV21-1 is designated a pseudogene. This CDR3 spans 19 amino acids. CDR3 sequence reads: CASSKVFPEDINSGNTIYF. The CDR3 coding sequence is TGTGCCAGCAGCAAAGTATTCCCCGAGGACATCAACTCTGGAAACACCATATATTTT.

The rearrangement uses TRBV5-5 and TRBJ2-7; a possible D gene is TRBD1 (6 bases). This CDR3 contains 15 residues. V was cut by 1 base and J by 3 bases, with 14 bases left in between. CDR1 is SGHKS and CDR2 is YYEKEE in the germline V gene (reference sequence). The DNA for the CDR3 is TGTGCCAGCAGCTTGAGATCAGGGGCGGGCTACGAGCAGTACTTC. It encodes CASSLRSGAGYEQYF.

The rearrangement links TRBV7-8 to TRBJ2-1; no clear D gene. The V gene's germline CDR1 is SGHVS and CDR2 FQNEAQ. The germline V and J ends were trimmed by 2 bases and 0 bases, with 11 bases remaining between them. This CDR3 contains 16 residues. The CDR3 DNA is TGTGCCAGCAGCTTACCTACTGTGAGCTCCTACAATGAGCAGTTCTTC. Translating it yields CASSLPTVSSYNEQFF.

This clone showed up just once. The rearrangement joins TRBV7-9 to TRBJ1-1; TRBD1 is a possible D gene (5 bases). Germline-derived CDR1 and CDR2 are SEHNR and FQNEAQ (reference sequence). The V gene lost 3 bases and the J gene lost 6 bases, with 17 bases spanning the gap. This CDR3 has 15 amino acids. CDR3 coding DNA: TGTGCCAGCAGCTTCTTTGGTCTTAAAGGGGCTGAAGCTTTCTTT. Protein: CASSFFGLKGAEAFF.

The rearrangement links TRBV5-1 to TRBJ1-2; perhaps TRBD1 as D (5 bases). The V gene lost 5 bases and the J gene lost 4 bases, with 12 bases spanning the gap. The CDR3 extends over 13 amino acids. CDR1 and CDR2 from the germline V gene are SGHRS and YFSETQ. The chain's CDR3 is CASRDTKFYGYTF. CDR3 bases: TGCGCCAGCAGGGACACCAAATTCTATGGCTACACCTTC.

The chain links TRBV5-4 to TRBJ2-5, with 14 bases that match TRBD2. Germline V gene sequence: CDR1 SGHNT, CDR2 YYREEE (reference sequence). The ends lost 4 bases at V and 3 bases at J; junction bases unmatched: 8. The CDR3 extends over 17 amino acids. The CDR3 loop is CASSLGLAGGEEETQYF. CDR3 sequence (DNA): TGTGCCAGCAGCCTAGGACTAGCGGGGGGTGAGGAAGAGACCCAGTACTTC.

J is TRBJ1-2 and V is TRBV18; D is perhaps TRBD1 (5 bases). The CDR3 loop spans 14 amino acids. The V gene's germline CDR1 is KGHSH and CDR2 LQKENI. V was trimmed by 1 base and J by 3 bases, leaving 9 bases between them. The CDR3, as DNA: TGTGCCAGCTCACCACAGGGGTTCGACTATGGCTACACCTTC. Amino acid sequence: CASSPQGFDYGYTF.

CDR3 nucleotide sequence: TGTGTCAGAAGCTCCCCGGTCGTTGAGGAGCTGTTTTTT. Protein product: CVRSSPVVEELFF. The chain joins TRBV7-5 to TRBJ2-2; the table names TRBD2, a call not compared with the DNA. TRBV7-5 is a pseudogene locus. CDR3 length: 13 residues.

The chain is built from TRBV7-6 and TRBJ2-1, with 14 nucleotides matching TRBD2. V lost 5 bases, J lost 9 bases, and 6 bases stayed unmatched. CDR3 length: 15 residues. Germline V gives CDR1 SGHVS, CDR2 FNYEAQ. For the CDR3, the DNA is TGTGCCAGCAGCCCAGGGACTAGCGGGAGTGGTGAGCAGTTCTTC. Its protein product is CASSPGTSGSGEQFF. Using reference TRBV7-6 and TRBJ2-1 for the parts outside the CDR3, the full variable domain is GAGVSQSPRYKVTKRGQDVALRCDPISGHVSLYWYRQALGQGPEFLTYFNYEAQQDKSGLPNDRFSAERPEGSISTLTIQRTEQRDSAMYRCASSPGTSGSGEQFFGPGTRLTVL.